The rows below give T cell receptor beta chains drawn from one sample of a study of OX40 agonist ivuxolimab in advanced cancers. Method: immunoSEQ multiplex PCR; TCRdb's copy keeps in-frame clones and lacks some. The profile shows fewer than 130,000 clones, 89% of them singletons. The starting material was CD4+ or CD8+ T cells sorted from blood, obtained in a trial of the OX40 agonist ivuxolimab. The receptors were gathered from an adult with an advanced solid tumor such as melanoma, head and neck, liver or kidney cancer. CDR3s include the opening cysteine and the closing phenylalanine or tryptophan. A D gene is named only where the DNA matches it firmly. Clone size is stated in some rows and not others, as once, few, many or a class when expanded.

CDR3 length	clone size	D gene	V gene	J gene	CDR3 protein	CDR3 DNA
11	-	-	TRBV7-9	TRBJ2-3	CASSLEDTQYF	TGTGCCAGCAGCTTGGAAGATACGCAGTATTTT
12	once	-	TRBV2	TRBJ2-7	CASRSISYEQYF	TGTGCCAGCAGGTCTATTTCCTACGAGCAGTACTTC
14	once	-	TRBV29-1	TRBJ2-3	CSVGKRTGKDTQYF	TGCAGCGTTGGGAAACGAACCGGTAAGGATACGCAGTATTTT
16	-	TRBD2	TRBV25-1	TRBJ2-5	CASSEFSGGAGGTQYF	TGTGCCAGCAGTGAATTTAGCGGGGGGGCAGGCGGGACCCAGTACTTC
16	once	TRBD2	TRBV6-5	TRBJ2-5	CASSYPTSGGSETQYF	TGTGCCAGCAGTTATCCGACTAGCGGGGGTTCAGAGACCCAGTACTTC
13	-	-	TRBV4-3	TRBJ1-1	CASSQGSNTEAFF	TGCGCCAGCAGCCAAGGATCGAACACTGAAGCTTTCTTT
12	-	TRBD1	TRBV30	TRBJ1-1	CAWDQGGTEAFF	TGTGCCTGGGACCAGGGGGGCACTGAAGCTTTCTTT
18	-	-	TRBV21-1	TRBJ1-2	CASSNPSEHQGDNYGYTF	TGTGCCAGCAGCAACCCGTCCGAGCACCAGGGAGATAACTATGGCTACACCTTC
14	-	-	TRBV9	TRBJ1-1	CASSVATNSPEAFF	TGTGCCAGCAGCGTAGCTACAAACAGTCCCGAAGCTTTCTTT
15	-	TRBD2	TRBV9	TRBJ2-7	CASSPRLAGGYEQYF	TGTGCCAGCAGCCCCCGACTAGCGGGAGGGTACGAGCAGTACTTC
14	-	-	TRBV7-2	TRBJ2-2	CASSLNPQTGELFF	TGTGCCAGCAGCTTAAACCCCCAGACCGGGGAGCTGTTTTTT
13	-	TRBD1	TRBV19	TRBJ2-5	CASSETGHETQYF	TGTGCCAGTAGTGAGACAGGGCACGAGACCCAGTACTTC
15	-	TRBD1	TRBV2	TRBJ2-2	CASSGDSGGTGELFF	TGTGCCAGCAGTGGGGACAGTGGGGGCACCGGGGAGCTGTTTTTT
14	-	-	TRBV7-7	TRBJ1-6	CASSLSGDGSPLHF	TGTGCTAGCAGCTTATCAGGGGATGGCTCACCCCTCCACTTT
13	-	-	TRBV5-8	TRBJ1-1	CASSVNSATEAFF	TGTGCCAGCAGCGTTAATTCGGCCACTGAAGCTTTCTTT
15	few	TRBD1	TRBV30	TRBJ1-3	CAWKTGGLSGNTIYF	TGTGCCTGGAAGACAGGGGGATTATCTGGAAACACCATATATTTT
14	-	-	TRBV15	TRBJ1-2	CATSSTRGGYGYTF	TGTGCCACCAGCAGTACTCGGGGCGGCTATGGCTACACCTTC
15	-	-	TRBV7-3	TRBJ1-1	CASSSTGTMNTEAFF	TGTGCCAGCAGCTCTACAGGGACGATGAACACTGAAGCTTTCTTT
15	-	-	TRBV7-2	TRBJ1-4	CASSPDPGLNEKLFF	TGTGCCAGCAGCCCGGACCCGGGTCTTAATGAAAAACTGTTTTTT
17	-	-	TRBV9	TRBJ2-6	CASSVEEGRSGANVLTF	TGTGCCAGCAGCGTAGAGGAGGGTCGCTCTGGGGCCAACGTCCTGACTTTC
16	-	TRBD1	TRBV6-5	TRBJ1-2	CASSYSRTGGGYGYTF	TGTGCCAGCAGTTACTCCCGGACAGGGGGCGGCTATGGCTACACCTTC
13	once	-	TRBV29-1	TRBJ2-5	CSVGTENQETQYF	TGCAGCGTGGGAACAGAGAACCAAGAGACCCAGTACTTC
13	-	-	TRBV5-1	TRBJ2-7	CASSPGTVYEQYF	TGCGCCAGCAGCCCAGGGACGGTTTACGAGCAGTACTTC
12	-	-	TRBV7-2	TRBJ1-4	CASSLLGEKLFF	TGTGCCAGCAGCTTATTGGGCGAAAAACTGTTTTTT
14	once	TRBD1	TRBV6-5	TRBJ1-2	CASRRTGLNYGYTF	TGTGCCAGCAGACGGACAGGACTTAACTATGGCTACACCTTC
14	-	TRBD1	TRBV5-4	TRBJ2-3	CASSLGTGADTQYF	TGTGCCAGCAGCTTAGGGACAGGGGCAGATACGCAGTATTTT
13	-	TRBD1	TRBV9	TRBJ1-2	CASSVGDRVGYTF	TGTGCCAGCAGCGTAGGGGACAGGGTCGGCTACACCTTC
11	-	-	TRBV15	TRBJ2-5	CATSRTGPQYF	TGTGCCACCAGCAGGACAGGACCCCAGTACTTC
17	-	TRBD1	TRBV5-1	TRBJ1-4	CASRRGGGEGTNEKLFF	TGCGCCAGCAGAAGGGGAGGGGGCGAAGGGACTAATGAAAAACTGTTTTTT
17	-	TRBD1	TRBV4-3	TRBJ1-1	CASSQEVTGVGNTEAFF	TGCGCCAGCAGCCAAGAAGTCACAGGGGTAGGAAACACTGAAGCTTTCTTT
15	-	-	TRBV18	TRBJ2-6	CASSPGISGANVLTF	TGTGCCAGCTCACCTGGAATTTCTGGGGCCAACGTCCTGACTTTC
15	-	-	TRBV18	TRBJ2-3	CASSPRLHLGDTQYF	TGTGCCAGCTCACCACGTCTACACCTCGGGGATACGCAGTATTTT
16	-	TRBD2	TRBV4-3	TRBJ2-1	CASSQVALAGGYEQFF	TGCGCCAGCAGCCAAGTTGCCCTAGCGGGGGGTTATGAGCAGTTCTTC
14	-	-	TRBV5-1	TRBJ1-1	CASSSPGGTSQAFF	TGCGCCAGCAGCTCCCCGGGGGGAACGTCGCAGGCTTTCTTT
13	-	TRBD1	TRBV2	TRBJ2-5	CASSDRVQETQYF	TGTGCCAGCAGCGACAGGGTCCAAGAGACCCAGTACTTC
14	-	-	TRBV7-8	TRBJ2-4	CASSSWEGGNIQYF	TGTGCCAGCAGCTCCTGGGAGGGGGGGAACATTCAGTACTTC
15	-	-	TRBV5-1	TRBJ1-5	CASSISGASNQPQHF	TGCGCCAGCAGCATCTCCGGGGCTAGCAATCAGCCCCAGCATTTT
14	-	-	TRBV29-1	TRBJ2-1	CSVVVGAGYNEQFF	TGCAGCGTTGTAGTAGGGGCAGGCTACAATGAGCAGTTCTTC
13	-	-	TRBV5-1	TRBJ2-5	CASSVGVQETQYF	TGCGCCAGCAGTGTCGGGGTTCAAGAGACCCAGTACTTC
14	-	-	TRBV7-3	TRBJ2-3	CASSSPLTLDTQYF	TGTGCCAGCAGCTCCCCCCTTACTTTAGATACGCAGTATTTT
18	-	TRBD2	TRBV4-1	TRBJ2-2	CASSRGLAGVGGTGELFF	TGCGCCAGCAGCCGCGGACTAGCGGGAGTAGGAGGCACCGGGGAGCTGTTTTTT
13	-	-	TRBV19	TRBJ2-7	CASSSGKGYEQYF	TGTGCCAGTAGTAGCGGGAAGGGGTACGAGCAGTACTTC
15	-	TRBD2	TRBV6-1	TRBJ2-1	CASDERGAQYNEQFF	TGTGCCAGCGACGAGCGGGGGGCGCAATACAATGAGCAGTTCTTC